The clone carrying this TCR beta chain was picked up one time. The data stem from a study of OX40 agonist ivuxolimab in advanced cancers. Study context: Patients received ivuxolimab, an agonistic anti-OX40 (CD134) antibody.

Assay used: immunoSEQ multiplex PCR; TCRdb lists only in-frame clones, some missing. The profile shows over 35,000 clones, roughly 90% of them singletons. The V end was cut by 4 bases, the J end by 2 bases, with 8 bases between. CDR1 is MGHDK and CDR2 is SYGVNS in the germline V gene. There are 14 residues in the CDR3. V usage is TRBV25-1 and J usage is TRBJ1-4; tentative D call: TRBD1 (5 bases). The clonotype originates from an adult with an advanced solid tumor such as melanoma, head and neck, liver or kidney cancer. This specimen consisted of CD4+ or CD8+ T cells sorted from blood, obtained in a trial of the OX40 agonist ivuxolimab. Here the CDR3 reads CASSVGETNEKLFF. CDR3 coding DNA: TGTGCCAGCAGTGTAGGGGAGACTAATGAAAAACTGTTTTTT. Variable domain in full (rest from reference TRBV25-1 and TRBJ1-4): EADIYQTPRYLVIGTGKKITLECSQTMGHDKMYWYQQDPGMELHLIHYSYGVNSTEKGDLSSESTVSRIRTEHFPLTLESARPSHTSQYLCASSVGETNEKLFFGSGTQLSVL.